This note documents a single T cell receptor (beta chain) sequence. No antigen is known for it. This CDR3 region has 15 residues. The V gene's germline CDR1 is GTSNPN and CDR2 SVGIG (reference sequence). Between the trimmed V and J ends, which lost 1 base and 8 bases, there was a span of 18 bases. This table comes from immunoSEQ multiplex PCR, and its TCRdb copy is limited to in-frame clones, with some not included. The sample has about 18,000 clones, 76% seen once. The data stem from a study of neoadjuvant nivolumab and ipilimumab in lung cancer. Study information: The combination arm added day-1 ipilimumab 1 mg/kg to nivolumab 3 mg/kg on days 1, 15, 29.

Broader study findings: Only two of four nivolumab-treated tumors gained richness and clonality by surgery. TCR clonality did not significantly correlate with pathologic tumor regression. Compared with tumor-adjacent uninvolved lung, resected tumors showed greater richness and clonality.

The chain uses TRBV30 and TRBJ2-1, with a weak D call TRBD2 (5 bases). This clonotype originated in an adult with non-small cell lung cancer. Sequencing used tumor tissue, obtained after neoadjuvant nivolumab, alone or with ipilimumab, at or shortly before surgery. CDR3 DNA sequence: TGTGCCTGGAGTGCCGTGGACTCCCCCGTGGATGAGCAGTTCTTC. Its protein product is CAWSAVDSPVDEQFF. The full variable domain, rest sourced from reference TRBV30 and TRBJ2-1, is SQTIHQWPATLVQPVGSPLSLECTVEGTSNPNLYWYRQAAGRGLQLLFYSVGIGQISSEVPQNLSASRPQDRQFILSSKKLLLSDSGFYLCAWSAVDSPVDEQFFGPGTRLTVL.